This T cell receptor beta chain was identified in a study of T cell repertoires in cytomegalovirus infection. Study-wide context: HLA-B-restricted CMV epitopes that are well studied were used alongside recently identified HLA-C-restricted ones. Public signatures in TCR beta pointed to CMV infection and matching HLA type.

TCRdb redid the calling of the reads with MiXCR, one entry per CDR3 protein. The table lists tens of thousands of distinct CDR3 sequences, 20% to 30% of them singletons, with 50% in the top ten. Study-wide findings and caveats: Carriers of CMV and the relevant HLA type were discriminated by public TCR beta frequency. HLA-C-restricted TCR beta clonotypes specific for CMV led the ex vivo response.

Germline CDR1 reads MNHEY; CDR2 reads SMNVEV (reference sequence). Trimming removed 5 bases at V and 1 base at J, with 5 bases between. There are 12 residues in the CDR3. This clonotype was counted between two and nine times. The antigen remains undetermined. Here the sequenced sample was CD8+ T cells from cultured PBMCs, taken from culture after CMV antigen stimulation. The sequence was obtained from a human donor in good health (CMV status not recorded). Some clones in this sample may be carry-over from other donors' samples. This chain connects TRBV27 to TRBJ1-1, with D hard to call. In DNA, the CDR3 is TGTGCCAGCAGTCCACCGAACACTGAAGCTTTCTTT. Amino acids: CASSPPNTEAFF.